This is a list of T cell receptor beta chains from one sample in a study of OX40 agonist ivuxolimab in advanced cancers. TCRdb keeps only in-frame clones here, not all; method: immunoSEQ multiplex PCR. The sample consists of 55,000 to 80,000 clones, about 88% of them appearing once. The sample here was CD4+ or CD8+ T cells sorted from blood, taken in a trial of the OX40 agonist ivuxolimab. Receptor source: an adult with an advanced solid tumor such as melanoma, head and neck, liver or kidney cancer. CDR3s include the opening cysteine and the closing phenylalanine or tryptophan. D genes are given only for firm matches. Part of the rows lack a size; the others show once, few, many or a class for expanded clones.

clone size	V gene	J gene	CDR3 length	D gene	CDR3 DNA	CDR3 protein
NA	TRBV5-4	TRBJ2-1	15	NA	TGTGCCAGCAGTTTCGGACAGAGCTCCTACAATGAGCAGTTCTTC	CASSFGQSSYNEQFF
NA	TRBV9	TRBJ2-7	18	TRBD1	TGTGCCAGCAGCGTAAGAGGAACGGGGACAGCTACTCCCTACGAGCAGTACTTC	CASSVRGTGTATPYEQYF
NA	TRBV7-8	TRBJ2-3	15	NA	TGTGCCAGCAGCCCCGCTCAAGCTAACACAGATACGCAGTATTTT	CASSPAQANTDTQYF
NA	TRBV7-3	TRBJ2-1	14	TRBD2	TGTGCCAGCAGCTCGGGACTAGCGGGATGGGAGCAGTTCTTC	CASSSGLAGWEQFF
NA	TRBV7-3	TRBJ2-1	15	TRBD2	TGTGCCAGCAGCCTAGCGGGAGGACTCCACAATGAGCAGTTCTTC	CASSLAGGLHNEQFF
NA	TRBV6-6	TRBJ1-5	12	NA	TGTGCCAGCAGATGGGTTGGTCAGCCCCAGCATTTT	CASRWVGQPQHF
NA	TRBV9	TRBJ1-2	17	NA	TGTGCCAGCAGCGTTCGTGCGGGGGACACGGGATTCTATGGCTACACCTTC	CASSVRAGDTGFYGYTF
NA	TRBV7-2	TRBJ1-4	14	TRBD1	TGTGCCAGCAGTTCAGACGGGACAGGGGGAAAACTGTTTTTT	CASSSDGTGGKLFF
NA	TRBV27	TRBJ2-1	13	NA	TGTGCCAGCAGTTTAGGGCGAGGCGATGAGCAGTTCTTC	CASSLGRGDEQFF
NA	TRBV2	TRBJ2-3	12	NA	TGTGCCAGCAAACGGATCACAGATACGCAGTATTTT	CASKRITDTQYF
few	TRBV25-1	TRBJ1-1	15	TRBD1	TGTGCCAGCAGTGACTGGACAGGGAGTTTCACTGAAGCTTTCTTT	CASSDWTGSFTEAFF
NA	TRBV6-1	TRBJ1-2	12	NA	TGTGCCAGCAGTGAACGCAGCGTTGGCTACACCTTC	CASSERSVGYTF
NA	TRBV5-1	TRBJ1-2	14	NA	TGCGCCAGCAGGACGGATGTCGCTAACTATGGCTACACCTTC	CASRTDVANYGYTF
once	TRBV29-1	TRBJ1-3	14	NA	TGCAGCGTGGCCTCGGGAGTCTCTGGAAACACCATATATTTT	CSVASGVSGNTIYF
NA	TRBV11-3	TRBJ1-1	15	NA	TGTGCCAGCAGCACCTCGGACAGTAAGAACACTGAAGCTTTCTTT	CASSTSDSKNTEAFF
NA	TRBV7-2	TRBJ1-2	14	NA	TGTGCCAGCAGCTTAGCTACAGGACGCTATGGCTACACCTTC	CASSLATGRYGYTF
NA	TRBV5-1	TRBJ2-7	15	TRBD2	TGCGCCAGCAGCTTGGCCGCGGGAGTCTCCTACGAGCAGTACTTC	CASSLAAGVSYEQYF
NA	TRBV14	TRBJ2-5	14	NA	TGTGCCAGCAGCCAATCTTATGGGGGCAAGACCCAGTACTTC	CASSQSYGGKTQYF
NA	TRBV18	TRBJ2-2	17	NA	TGTGCCAGCTCGATCAACAGACTCCAAAAGAACACCGGGGAGCTGTTTTTT	CASSINRLQKNTGELFF
NA	TRBV6-5	TRBJ2-3	15	TRBD1	TGTGCCAGCAGTTACGGACAGGGGGCCTCAGATACGCAGTATTTT	CASSYGQGASDTQYF
NA	TRBV28	TRBJ2-7	14	NA	TGTGCCAGCAGTTCCCGCTATCCCCTCTACGAGCAGTACTTC	CASSSRYPLYEQYF
NA	TRBV4-3	TRBJ1-4	15	TRBD1	TGCGCCAGCAGCCAAGATTCCAGGGGGCGAGAAAAACTGTTTTTT	CASSQDSRGREKLFF
NA	TRBV4-2	TRBJ2-1	15	TRBD1	TGTGCCAGCAGCTCACCGGGACAGGGGGGAAATGAGCAGTTCTTC	CASSSPGQGGNEQFF
NA	TRBV19	TRBJ1-5	15	NA	TGTGCCAGTAGTATCCGCGGCGATAGCAATCAGCCCCAGCATTTT	CASSIRGDSNQPQHF
few	TRBV4-1	TRBJ2-3	16	NA	TGCGCCAGCAGCCTCTCCGTCGGGGGCGGAACAGATACGCAGTATTTT	CASSLSVGGGTDTQYF
NA	TRBV14	TRBJ1-4	16	NA	TGTGCCAGCAGCCAGAACGACGGATCAACTAATGAAAAACTGTTTTTT	CASSQNDGSTNEKLFF
NA	TRBV27	TRBJ1-5	15	TRBD1	TGTGCCAGCAGTGAAACAGGGGGCGGTGGACAGCCCCAGCATTTT	CASSETGGGGQPQHF
NA	TRBV19	TRBJ2-5	14	TRBD1	TGTGCCAGTAGTACCCACGACAGGGTCCAGACCCAGTACTTC	CASSTHDRVQTQYF
NA	TRBV30	TRBJ1-3	15	NA	TGTGCCTGGAGTGTTAGAGGTTCGGCCGGAAACACCATATATTTT	CAWSVRGSAGNTIYF
NA	TRBV6-6	TRBJ2-7	11	NA	TGTGCCAGCGGGGCGACGGACGAGCAGTACTTC	CASGATDEQYF
once	TRBV6-1	TRBJ2-7	15	NA	TGTGCCAGCAGTGATCAGGGGACAAGCTCCTACGAGCAGTACTTC	CASSDQGTSSYEQYF
NA	TRBV19	TRBJ2-1	12	NA	TGTGCCAGTAGCTTTTACCGGGGTGAGCAGTTCTTC	CASSFYRGEQFF
NA	TRBV29-1	TRBJ2-2	15	TRBD2	TGCAGCCCTATTACGGGACTATCGAACACCGGGGAGCTGTTTTTT	CSPITGLSNTGELFF
NA	TRBV9	TRBJ2-3	16	TRBD2	TGTGCCAGCAGCCCTAGCGGGAGGGCCGTCGGAGATACGCAGTATTTT	CASSPSGRAVGDTQYF
NA	TRBV9	TRBJ1-1	13	NA	TGTGCCAGCACCCAAAACATGAACACTGAAGCTTTCTTT	CASTQNMNTEAFF